These 21 T cell receptor beta chains came from one sample sequenced in a study of blood T cells in healthy people across ages. With a J-beta primer mix and a sample-barcoded 5' primer, a second PCR ran roughly 6 to 12 cycles. TCRdb called the 5' RACE reads again in MiXCR, with one record for every CDR3 protein. The table includes about 800,000 distinct CDR3 sequences, 25% detected once. The data also belong to a second study, concerning T cells of mothers and their children.

Sequencing was carried out using blood. Receptor source: a boy aged 10-17 years in good health.

The gene calls are TRBV7-2 and TRBJ2-5; no clear D. The DNA end favors TRBJ2-7, so the J call may be wrong. Looked up from germline, CDR1 is SGHTA and CDR2 is FQGNSA. The CDR3 consists of 16 residues. For the CDR3, the DNA is TGTGCCAGCAGCTTAGTAAGTATAAAGAGCTCTGGCGAGCAGTACTTC. Its protein product is CASSLVSIKSSGEQYF.

The chain uses TRBV28 and TRBJ2-5, with 8 bases fitting TRBD1. The DNA end favors TRBJ2-7, so the J call may be wrong. The CDR3 totals 15 residues. Germline V lookup: CDR1 MDHEN, CDR2 SYDVKM. CDR3 sequence reads: CASSNTGGAAYEQYF. The CDR3 nucleotides read TGTGCCAGCAGTAATACAGGGGGTGCCGCCTACGAGCAGTACTTC.

The V call is TRBV29-1, the J call TRBJ2-3; 11 bases agree with TRBD2. The CDR3 is 14 residues long. J lost 4 bases, V lost 6 bases, and 6 bases had no gene match. Germline values: CDR1 SQVTM, CDR2 ANQGSEA. The CDR3 protein is CSVHSGRAADTQYF. As DNA, the CDR3 is TGCAGCGTCCATAGCGGGAGGGCCGCAGATACGCAGTATTTT.

This clonotype was found a few times. This chain connects TRBV2 to TRBJ1-4; D gene ambiguous. V lost 2 bases, J lost 4 bases, and 11 bases lay in between. The CDR3 consists of 15 residues. Germline assignment: CDR1 SNHLY and CDR2 FYNNEI. In DNA, the CDR3 is TGTGCCAGCAGTGAACAAGTCGCCTATAATGAAAAACTGTTTTTT. Translated: CASSEQVAYNEKLFF. The whole variable domain, filled in from reference TRBV2 and TRBJ1-4, reads EPEVTQTPSHQVTQMGQEVILRCVPISNHLYFYWYRQILGQKVEFLVSFYNNEISEKSEIFDDQFSVERPDGSNFTLKIRSTKLEDSAMYFCASSEQVAYNEKLFFGSGTQLSVL.

The chain has TRBV18 and TRBJ1-1; D call uncertain. V lost 3 bases, J lost 4 bases, and 9 bases lay in between. The CDR3 is made up of 13 amino acids. CDR1 and CDR2 (germline): KGHSH, LQKENI. CDR3 DNA sequence: TGTGCCAGCTCACCGCGGGTTGCCACTGAAGCTTTCTTT. Translation: CASSPRVATEAFF. Full variable domain (outside the CDR3, taken from reference TRBV18 and TRBJ1-1): NAGVMQNPRHLVRRRGQEARLRCSPMKGHSHVYWYRQLPEEGLKFMVYLQKENIIDESGMPKERFSAEFPKEGPSILRIQQVVRGDSAAYFCASSPRVATEAFFGQGTRLTVV.

This clonotype was detected only a few times. The chain has TRBV7-3 and TRBJ2-3; weak D call: TRBD2 (6 bases). The CDR3 has 16 residues. The V end lost 5 bases, the J end lost 1 base, and 16 bases lay between the germline ends. Per the germline V gene, CDR1 is SGHTA and CDR2 is FQGTGA. The CDR3 nucleotides are TGTGCCAGCAGCAAACTCCGGGACTCCGGCACAGATACGCAGTATTTT. Protein sequence: CASSKLRDSGTDTQYF.

There are a few counts of this clonotype. The chain combines TRBV4-3 with TRBJ1-1, with D maybe TRBD1 (6 bases). Germline loops: CDR1 LGHNA, CDR2 YSLEER. The CDR3 length is 14 residues. Trimming shortened V by 5 bases and J by 1 base, and 11 bases separated the two germline ends. The chain's CDR3 is CASSTDRSNTEAFF. CDR3 bases: TGCGCCAGCAGCACCGACAGGTCGAACACTGAAGCTTTCTTT.

This chain uses TRBV7-2 with TRBJ2-7, with D possibly matching TRBD1 (6 bases). From germline, CDR1 is SGHTA and CDR2 FQGNSA. The CDR3 length is 14 residues. Trimming took 4 bases from V and 6 from J, leaving 16 bases between them. Here the CDR3 reads CASSSQGTLLEQYF. As DNA, the CDR3 is TGTGCCAGCAGCTCGCAGGGGACCCTCCTCGAGCAGTACTTC.

The chain carries TRBV29-1 and TRBJ2-1, with no clear D. The DNA end favors TRBJ2-7, so the J call may be wrong. CDR3 length equals 15 residues. The germline V gene encodes CDR1 SQVTM and CDR2 ANQGSEA. The CDR3 loop reads CSVEGLVGSSYEQYF. Here the CDR3 DNA reads TGCAGCGTTGAAGGCCTAGTGGGCAGCTCCTACGAGCAGTACTTC.

The chain couples TRBV5-6 to TRBJ2-3; D is unresolved. CDR1 SGHDT and CDR2 YYEEEE come from the germline V gene. V dropped 1 base and J dropped 2 bases, with 8 bases sitting between them. This CDR3 comprises 14 residues. CDR3 nucleotide sequence: TGTGCCAGCAGCTTGTCGGGCGACACAGATACGCAGTATTTT. This sequence encodes CASSLSGDTDTQYF.

Only a few counts were recorded for this clonotype. The CDR3 reads CSASRGQGVPGELFF. The DNA of the CDR3 is TGCAGTGCTAGTCGGGGACAGGGGGTGCCCGGGGAGCTGTTTTTT. V and J are TRBV20-1 and TRBJ2-2; TRBD1 agrees at 11 bases. This CDR3 region has 15 residues. CDR1 DFQATT and CDR2 SNEGSKA come from the germline V gene (reference sequence). Trimming cost V 3 bases and J 6 bases; bases outside gene matches: 6.

In this sample, this clonotype turned up a few times. The chain employs TRBV14 and TRBJ1-2; 7 nucleotides agree with TRBD1. The germline V gene has CDR1 SGHDN and CDR2 FVKESK. The length of the CDR3 is 15 residues. V lost 0 bases, J lost 4 bases, and 5 bases stayed unmatched. The CDR3 nucleotides are TGTGCCAGCAGCCAAGATCTGGCAGGGGGCTATGGCTACACCTTC. Translation gives CASSQDLAGGYGYTF.

This clonotype occurred many times. The rearrangement links TRBV7-9 to TRBJ1-6, with D hard to call. The CDR3 contains 13 residues. Germline V CDR1 and CDR2: SEHNR, FQNEAQ (reference sequence). V lost 1 base and J lost 7, with 5 bases in between. CDR3 coding DNA: TGTGCCAGCAGCTTAGTCCTCAATTCACCCCTCCACTTT. Translating gives CASSLVLNSPLHF.

The chain couples TRBV7-2 to TRBJ2-7; 7 nucleotides line up with TRBD1. Trimming took 5 bases from V and 3 from J; bases not matched to a gene: 10. The CDR3 length is 15 residues. Germline values: CDR1 SGHTA, CDR2 FQGNSA. The CDR3 nucleotides are TGTGCCAGCAGCGAAACCGGGACAGCCGTCTACGAGCAGTACTTC. Residues: CASSETGTAVYEQYF.

This clonotype was found a few times. This chain joins TRBV5-1 and TRBJ2-1, with 9 bases fitting TRBD2. Trimming took 4 bases from V and 0 from J; bases not matched to a gene: 5. The CDR3 sequence is 16 residues long. The germline gives CDR1 SGHRS, CDR2 YFSETQ. CDR3 nucleotides: TGCGCCAGCAGCATACTACTAGCGGGCTCCTACAATGAGCAGTTCTTC. Translated, it gives CASSILLAGSYNEQFF.

The rearrangement joins TRBV4-3 to TRBJ2-3; 7 bases fit TRBD2. CDR1 is LGHNA and CDR2 is YSLEER in the germline V gene. V shed 1 base, J shed 8 bases, and the junction held 9 bases outside the gene matches. The CDR3 consists of 15 residues. The CDR3 loop reads CASSQAPTERGTQYF. In DNA form, the CDR3 reads TGCGCCAGCAGCCAAGCGCCTACAGAGCGGGGTACGCAGTATTTT.

This clonotype was seen more than once but under ten times. The rearrangement links TRBV6-5 to TRBJ1-2; D is perhaps TRBD1 (6 bases). CDR1 and CDR2 from the germline V gene are MNHEY and SVGAGI. The CDR3 length is 16 residues. The germline V and J ends were trimmed by 8 bases and 2 bases, with 21 bases remaining between them. The CDR3 spells CASGRTAQTINYGYTF. For the CDR3, the DNA is TGTGCCAGCGGCCGGACAGCCCAAACGATCAACTATGGCTACACCTTC.

The table lists this clonotype with a few counts. This chain links TRBV30 with TRBJ1-5, with a tentative D call TRBD1 (6 bases). V lost 0 bases and J 0 bases, leaving 15 bases between the germline ends. Germline CDR1 GTSNPN, CDR2 SVGIG (reference sequence). This CDR3 is 17 amino acids long. CDR3 protein: CAWSVDRLGNSNQPQHF. The DNA of the CDR3 is TGTGCCTGGAGTGTAGACAGGCTCGGAAATAGCAATCAGCCCCAGCATTTT.

The chain carries TRBV20-1 and TRBJ2-1; 7 positions agree with TRBD1. Germline CDR1 is DFQATT and CDR2 is SNEGSKA (reference sequence). Trimming removed 1 base from V and 7 bases from J; junction bases left unmatched: 7. CDR3 length equals 14 residues. The CDR3 is CSARVDRVVNEQFF. In DNA, the CDR3 is TGCAGTGCTAGAGTAGACAGGGTGGTAAATGAGCAGTTCTTC.

The chain recombines TRBV20-1 with TRBJ2-2, with 12 bases that match TRBD2. The CDR3 has 16 amino acids. The germline V gene has CDR1 DFQATT and CDR2 SNEGSKA (reference sequence). V lost 3 bases and J lost 6; bases outside the gene matches: 8. The chain's CDR3 is CSARTSGRAFAGELFF. In nucleotides, the CDR3 is TGCAGTGCTAGGACTAGCGGGAGAGCGTTCGCCGGGGAGCTGTTTTTT.

A few counts support this clonotype. The gene calls are TRBV3-1 and TRBJ1-1; no firm D call. This CDR3 comprises 14 residues. V lost 1 base and J lost 4, with 10 bases in between. Germline V gene lookup returns CDR1 LGHDT and CDR2 YNNKEL (reference sequence). This chain's CDR3 is CASSQGRTGTEAFF. In DNA, the CDR3 is TGTGCCAGCAGCCAAGGGAGGACCGGCACTGAAGCTTTCTTT.